This T cell receptor (beta chain) was profiled in a study of shared clonotypes between healthy human individuals (dated by TCRdb to about 2020). Study-level background: The cohort comprised two women and a few men aged 18 to 49 years. Per donor, three plates each were used for CD4 naive and CD4 memory, two for CD8 naive, and one for CD8 memory. The study deeply sequenced blood TCR repertoires of five healthy adults to estimate repertoire size and the extent of clonotype sharing between individuals. Libraries were prepared and TCR repertoires were sequenced by different laboratories using diverse techniques, in order to increase sequencing depth and limit assay-specific biases. Between about 0.8 and 9.5 billion PBMCs per donor were obtained by leukapheresis. Findings and caveats that apply to the study as a whole: Larger estimated clonotype richness was generally found for naive subsets than for memory subsets. Rarefaction of sorted-subset datasets indicated incomplete sequencing despite the large sequencing depth. Higher generation probabilities were observed for clonotypes shared by all four sorted-subset donors than for non-shared clonotypes. Pairwise subsampling led to the expectation that sequencing depth would affect the degree of clonotype sharing among donors. The genetic and exposure-history diversity represented was limited by the small number of donors. When a few donors were compared, the shared fraction of clonotypes was around 5% for naive CD4, about 4% for naive CD8, roughly 2.3% for memory CD4, and 0.4% for memory CD8. Only blood was sampled, and tissue TCR repertoires likely differ from those in blood.

To note about this clone: Its antigen is not yet known. Base qualities are not at hand, and no much larger clone is one base apart.

TCR CDR3 regions were amplified from genomic DNA by multiplex PCR using the deep immunoSEQ assay. Genomic DNA extracted from each cell subset was distributed evenly over all wells of several immunoSEQ 96-well plates, and each plate served as one replicate. For sorted subsets, each replicate PCR was loaded with around 220 ng genomic DNA, equivalent to some 31,000 T cell genomes. The purified libraries were quantified using a Qubit 3.0 fluorometer, sized with a Bioanalyzer 2100, and then quantified again using the KAPA Library Quantification kit. Every immunoSEQ 96-well plate was sequenced on a separate single-read 150-cycle Illumina NextSeq 550 flow cell. The study's processing was this. Because the immunoSEQ output held only junctional sequences and lacked quality scores, the filtering could not match the filtering applied to full-length reads. Sequences were annotated with PyIR, a Python wrapper for IgBLAST v1.9, and V/J genes and CDR3 were assigned using IMGT germline references. Reads were removed for weak V/J assignments (E-value above 1e-6), missing CDR3, stop codons, out-of-frame junctions, or ambiguous translated residues. V3J clonotypes were defined as sequences sharing an identical inferred V gene, J gene, and CDR3 amino acid sequence. To compute the percentage overlap between repertoires, the number of shared unique clonotypes was divided by the size of the smaller repertoire. Repertoire richness was assessed with RTK rarefaction, the Chao1 estimator, and Recon v2.1 estimates of unobserved clonotypes. Generation probabilities were computed with OLGA for all TCRbeta clonotypes obtained by the gDNA method from a handful of donors. TCRdb mirrors the immuneACCESS table, restricted to in-frame sequences. Some clones are absent from its copies; in checked studies, under half trace to an unresolved V gene, and the reason for the others is unknown. The V and J calls and the clone size are those of that table, but D and trimming were determined from the DNA. The sample table holds about 1.5 million clones, of which 95% to 99% were seen once. The ten largest clones take up about 0.4% of the sample.

The donors were healthy, HIV-negative adults who had no recently reported acute infections or vaccinations. Only Caucasian adults living in Nashville, Tennessee, USA were represented among the donors. CD4+ T cells were enriched by magnetic negative selection, after which naive cells were positively selected on CD45RA and the negative fraction was taken as the memory subset. Blood was collected by leukapheresis, and PBMCs were isolated by Ficoll-Histopaque density gradient centrifugation and then cryopreserved in liquid nitrogen vapor phase. Purity and quantity of every magnetically sorted T cell population were checked by analytical flow cytometry. Genomic DNA was isolated from every sorted fraction and measured by UV absorbance on a Nanodrop 2000c. After removal of 0 bases from V and 2 bases from J, the junction retains 2 bases not matched to a gene. CDR1 and CDR2, looked up from the germline V gene, are SGHRS and YFSETQ. Counted from cysteine to phenylalanine, this CDR3 has 15 amino acids. The retained sequence is limited to the CDR3, 45 bases, with the frame set at the first base.

This receptor chain uses TRBV5-1 and TRBJ2-3; 8 middle bases align to TRBD2. The specimen sequenced was naive CD4+ T cells sorted from blood. The cell subset or site label, as the study defines it: CD45RA+ positively selected. The receptor was derived from a man aged 30 to 39 in good health. The nucleotides are TGCGCCAGCAGCTTGGGCGGGAGGCTCACAGATACGCAGTATTTT. The translation is CASSLGGRLTDTQYF.